This is a list of T cell receptor beta chains from one sample in a study of TIL therapy for anti-PD-1-resistant metastatic lung cancer. The repertoire was sequenced with immunoSEQ multiplex PCR; TCRdb's copy has only in-frame clones and lacks some. The sample has about 6,400 clones, roughly 70% seen once; the top ten hold more than 5.5%. The sample was tumor tissue, taken at baseline. These TCRs come from a person aged 25 to 80 with non-small cell lung cancer. CDR3s include the opening cysteine and the closing phenylalanine or tryptophan. A D gene is named only where the DNA matches it firmly. The size field is filled for only some rows; it gives once, few, many or a size class.

D: -
J: TRBJ2-7
V: TRBV10-2
length: 12
size: few
CDR3: CASSDDRYEQYF
DNA: TGCGCCAGCAGTGATGACAGATACGAGCAGTACTTC

D: -
J: TRBJ2-7
V: TRBV27
length: 14
size: few
CDR3: CASSLRRGLYEQYF
DNA: TGTGCCAGCAGTTTACGGCGGGGACTTTACGAGCAGTACTTC

D: TRBD1
J: TRBJ2-7
V: TRBV6-5
length: 14
size: few
CDR3: CASSYGTGAYEQYF
DNA: TGTGCCAGCAGTTACGGGACAGGAGCCTACGAGCAGTACTTC

D: -
J: TRBJ2-5
V: TRBV28
length: 14
size: -
CDR3: CASSLFRNQETQYF
DNA: TGTGCCAGCAGTTTATTCCGAAATCAAGAGACCCAGTACTTC

D: TRBD1
J: TRBJ1-2
V: TRBV5-5
length: 14
size: once
CDR3: CASSFEGQGLGYTF
DNA: TGTGCCAGCAGCTTTGAAGGACAGGGGTTGGGCTACACCTTC

D: TRBD2
J: TRBJ2-5
V: TRBV11-3
length: 16
size: -
CDR3: CASSPGGGRAVETQYF
DNA: TGTGCCAGCAGCCCGGGCGGCGGGAGGGCCGTGGAGACCCAGTACTTC

D: TRBD2
J: TRBJ2-1
V: TRBV9
length: 16
size: -
CDR3: CASSVAPSGGWNEQFF
DNA: TGTGCCAGCAGCGTAGCTCCTAGCGGGGGGTGGAATGAGCAGTTCTTC

D: TRBD2
J: TRBJ2-7
V: TRBV12-3/TRBV12-4
length: 11
size: -
CDR3: CASGGGYEQYF
DNA: TGTGCCAGCGGCGGGGGGTACGAGCAGTACTTC

D: -
J: TRBJ2-1
V: TRBV5-4
length: 14
size: once
CDR3: CASSWADPSHEQFF
DNA: TGTGCCAGCAGCTGGGCTGACCCCTCGCATGAGCAGTTCTTC

D: -
J: TRBJ2-6
V: TRBV6-2/TRBV6-3
length: 15
size: -
CDR3: CASSYSTSGANVLTF
DNA: TGTGCCAGCAGTTACTCGACTAGTGGGGCCAACGTCCTGACTTTC

D: TRBD2
J: TRBJ2-3
V: TRBV2
length: 14
size: once
CDR3: CASSEVAGDDTQYF
DNA: TGTGCCAGCAGTGAAGTAGCGGGGGACGATACGCAGTATTTT

D: -
J: TRBJ1-1
V: TRBV29-1
length: 17
size: -
CDR3: CSVRPHGVVLENTEAFF
DNA: TGCAGCGTACGACCTCACGGAGTAGTGCTGGAAAACACTGAAGCTTTCTTT

D: -
J: TRBJ2-5
V: TRBV28
length: 17
size: -
CDR3: CASSLPLGRAGQETQYF
DNA: TGTGCCAGCAGTTTACCCCTGGGCAGGGCAGGACAAGAGACCCAGTACTTC

D: TRBD1
J: TRBJ2-3
V: TRBV6-2/TRBV6-3
length: 16
size: few
CDR3: CASSILPGQGADTQYF
DNA: TGTGCCAGCAGCATTCTCCCGGGACAGGGGGCAGATACGCAGTATTTT

D: -
J: TRBJ2-5
V: TRBV27
length: 12
size: -
CDR3: CASRQGGETQYF
DNA: TGTGCCAGCAGGCAGGGCGGAGAGACCCAGTACTTC

D: -
J: TRBJ1-3
V: TRBV5-1
length: 15
size: -
CDR3: CASSLVGATGNTIYF
DNA: TGCGCCAGCAGCTTGGTTGGGGCGACTGGAAACACCATATATTTT

D: -
J: TRBJ2-7
V: TRBV27
length: 12
size: few
CDR3: CASSFRGHEQYF
DNA: TGTGCCAGCAGTTTCCGGGGCCACGAGCAGTACTTC